One and the same sample provided the 2 T cell receptor beta chains below, sequenced in a study of T-cell reconstitution after alpha-beta-depleted transplantation in children. Library preparation (for TCRbeta) was performed with unique molecular identifiers. Via MiXCR, TCRdb re-called the PCR reads, giving one row per CDR3 protein. The profile shows 250,000 to 350,000 distinct CDR3 sequences, around 25% of them singletons. The sequences come from PBMCs, mostly from graft donor cells, collected 180 days after TCRalphabeta/CD19-depleted stem cell transplant. The receptor source for this set is a male patient between 10 and 17 years old who had a stem cell transplant for acute lymphoblastic leukemia, so the T cells may come from the graft donor.

This clonotype was seen more than once but under ten times. The J gene is TRBJ2-7, the V gene TRBV4-1; 10 nucleotides align to TRBD2. Germline CDR1 reads MGHRA; CDR2 reads YSYEKL. V lost 4 bases, J lost 2 bases, and 5 bases stayed unmatched. This CDR3 is built from 15 residues. DNA for the CDR3: TGCGCCAGCAGCCGTGCCGGACTAGCGGCCTACGAGCAGTACTTC. Protein: CASSRAGLAAYEQYF.

There are a few counts of this clonotype. The chain joins TRBV7-9 to TRBJ2-2; D is possibly TRBD2 (5 bases). From germline, CDR1 is SEHNR and CDR2 FQNEAQ (reference sequence). With 4 bases removed from V and 4 bases from J, the gap between germline ends came to 10 bases. The CDR3 is 14 amino acids. In DNA, the CDR3 is TGTGCCAGCAGCTCTGACTATTCCACCGGGGAGCTGTTTTTT. It yields the protein CASSSDYSTGELFF.